This TCR beta chain appears in the sequencing data of a study of molecular identifiers for immune sequencing clone quantification. Preparation methods for the bulk TCR libraries were those previously described, with listed TCR primers. TCRdb re-called the PCR reads with MiXCR, one entry per CDR3 protein. Of 460,000 or so distinct CDR3 sequences listed, around 23% are singletons. The germline V gene encodes CDR1 KGHSH and CDR2 LQKENI. Trimming shortened V by 3 bases and J by 4 bases, and 13 bases separated the two germline ends. The CDR3 has 14 amino acids. The clonotype comes from a human donor in good health. Some libraries in this study had Jurkat cell RNA spiked in. This sequence joins TRBV18 and TRBJ2-7, with D possibly matching TRBD1 (6 bases). Sequencing was done on a sample of naive CD8+ T cells from blood, with Jurkat cell RNA spiked in. The subset denotes: FACS-sorted CD8+CD4-CCR7+CD45RA+ naive T cells. The CDR3 sequence is CASSPQGQPYEQYF. The CDR3 DNA follows: TGTGCCAGCTCACCTCAAGGACAGCCATACGAGCAGTACTTC.